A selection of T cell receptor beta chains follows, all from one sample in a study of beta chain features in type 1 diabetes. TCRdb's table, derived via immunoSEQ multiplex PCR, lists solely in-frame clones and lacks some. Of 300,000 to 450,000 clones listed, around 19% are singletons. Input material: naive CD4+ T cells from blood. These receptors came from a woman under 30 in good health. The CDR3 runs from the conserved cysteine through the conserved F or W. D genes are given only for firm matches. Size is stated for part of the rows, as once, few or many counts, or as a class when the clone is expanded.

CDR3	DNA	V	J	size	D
CASSFLQGAYEQYF	TGTGCCAGCAGCTTCCTACAGGGGGCCTACGAGCAGTACTTC	TRBV7-2	TRBJ2-7	few	TRBD1
CASSPPPQGWSTDTQYF	TGTGCCAGCTCACCACCCCCCCAGGGTTGGAGCACAGATACGCAGTATTTT	TRBV18	TRBJ2-3	NA	NA
CASGTVRNQPQHF	TGTGCCAGCGGGACAGTCCGCAATCAGCCCCAGCATTTT	TRBV18	TRBJ1-5	few	TRBD1
CASSILAGGLGGGEYF	TGTGCCAGCAGCATCCTAGCGGGGGGACTCGGAGGTGGGGAGTATTTT	TRBV7-9	TRBJ2-3	NA	TRBD2
CASRPNLAAGGHNEQFF	TGCGCCAGCCGGCCCAATTTGGCGGCAGGGGGCCACAATGAGCAGTTCTTC	TRBV4-3	TRBJ2-1	NA	TRBD1
CASRERALSYEQYF	TGTGCCTCCAGGGAGCGGGCCCTCTCCTACGAGCAGTACTTC	TRBV10-3	TRBJ2-7	few	NA
CASSSSGQVYEQYF	TGTGCCAGCAGTTCGTCGGGACAGGTGTACGAGCAGTACTTC	TRBV28	TRBJ2-7	NA	TRBD1
CASSQVWEETQYF	TGTGCCAGCAGCCAAGTATGGGAGGAGACCCAGTACTTC	TRBV14	TRBJ2-5	NA	NA
CSVVGVADTQYF	TGCAGCGTTGTGGGAGTGGCAGATACGCAGTATTTT	TRBV29-1	TRBJ2-3	few	NA
CSVLGEYGYTF	TGCAGCGTACTCGGGGAGTATGGCTACACCTTC	TRBV29-1	TRBJ1-2	few	NA
CAWKRPDTDTQYF	TGTGCCTGGAAGCGACCCGACACAGATACGCAGTATTTT	TRBV30	TRBJ2-3	few	NA
CASSVGLGPYEQYF	TGTGCCAGCAGCGTAGGACTAGGTCCTTATGAGCAGTACTTC	TRBV9	TRBJ2-7	NA	NA
CASSPGRGETQYF	TGTGCCAGCTCACCAGGCCGCGGAGAGACCCAGTACTTC	TRBV18	TRBJ2-5	few	NA
CASSTPGGRGQETQYF	TGTGCCAGCAGCACCCCAGGGGGTAGGGGGCAAGAGACCCAGTACTTC	TRBV9	TRBJ2-5	NA	TRBD1
CASSSTSGSGNEQFF	TGTGCCAGCAGCTCAACTAGCGGGAGTGGGAATGAGCAGTTCTTC	TRBV5-4	TRBJ2-1	few	TRBD2
CAWSSQEGNTIYF	TGTGCCTGGAGTTCTCAGGAAGGAAACACCATATATTTT	TRBV30	TRBJ1-3	NA	NA
CASSDEGTGSNEKLFF	TGTGCCAGCTCCGACGAGGGGACAGGGAGTAATGAAAAACTGTTTTTT	TRBV7-9	TRBJ1-4	NA	TRBD1
CATSLAGRTDTQYF	TGTGCCACTAGCCTAGCGGGAAGGACAGATACGCAGTATTTT	TRBV25-1	TRBJ2-3	few	TRBD2
CASSPGGPGVETQYF	TGCGCCAGCAGCCCGGGGGGGCCTGGGGTGGAGACCCAGTACTTC	TRBV5-1	TRBJ2-5	once	TRBD2
CASSMLGSSPYGYTF	TGCGCCAGCAGCATGCTCGGGAGCTCACCCTATGGCTACACCTTC	TRBV5-1	TRBJ1-2	few	NA
CSPWGQPQHF	TGCAGCCCCTGGGGCCAGCCCCAGCATTTT	TRBV29-1	TRBJ1-5	few	NA
CASTSTGANTEAFF	TGTGCCAGCACTTCGACAGGGGCGAACACTGAAGCTTTCTTT	TRBV2	TRBJ1-1	NA	TRBD1
CASSLDSYNEQFF	TGTGCCAGCAGCTTGGACAGCTACAATGAGCAGTTCTTC	TRBV7-3	TRBJ2-1	NA	NA
CASSIGGVSNQPQHF	TGTGCCAGCAGCATTGGTGGAGTGAGCAATCAGCCCCAGCATTTT	TRBV5-4	TRBJ1-5	few	NA
CASRSDRAYEQYF	TGTGCCAGCAGGTCCGACAGAGCCTACGAGCAGTACTTC	TRBV2	TRBJ2-7	few	NA
CASSLAPASSTQYF	TGTGCCAGCAGCTTAGCTCCGGCCTCTAGTACGCAGTATTTT	TRBV7-8	TRBJ2-3	NA	NA
CASSLVGGTYEQYF	TGCGCCAGCAGCTTGGTTGGGGGGACCTACGAGCAGTACTTC	TRBV5-1	TRBJ2-7	few	NA
CASSPSGGANEQFF	TGCGCCAGCAGCCCGAGCGGGGGGGCGAATGAGCAGTTCTTC	TRBV5-1	TRBJ2-1	NA	TRBD2
CASSPSGSSYEQYF	TGTGCCAGCTCACCAAGCGGTAGCTCCTACGAGCAGTACTTC	TRBV18	TRBJ2-7	NA	NA
CASSGLASTDTQYF	TGTGCCAGCAGTGGGCTCGCTAGCACAGATACGCAGTATTTT	TRBV2	TRBJ2-3	NA	NA
CASSALTGVSYEQYF	TGTGCCAGCAGCGCCCTAACAGGGGTCTCCTACGAGCAGTACTTC	TRBV6-5	TRBJ2-7	NA	TRBD1